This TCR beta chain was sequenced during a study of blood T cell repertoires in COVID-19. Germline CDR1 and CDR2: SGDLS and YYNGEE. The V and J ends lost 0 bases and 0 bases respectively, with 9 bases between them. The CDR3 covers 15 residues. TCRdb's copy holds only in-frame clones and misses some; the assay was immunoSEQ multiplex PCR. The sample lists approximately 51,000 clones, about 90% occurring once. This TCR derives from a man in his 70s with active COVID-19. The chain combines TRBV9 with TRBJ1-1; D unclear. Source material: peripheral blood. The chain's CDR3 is CASSVGAEMNTEAFF. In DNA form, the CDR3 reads TGTGCCAGCAGCGTAGGTGCAGAAATGAACACTGAAGCTTTCTTT.